Listed below are T cell receptor beta chains from one sample, sequenced in a study of OX40 agonist ivuxolimab in advanced cancers. The repertoire was sequenced with immunoSEQ multiplex PCR; TCRdb's copy has only in-frame clones and lacks some. This table has 60,000 to 80,000 clones, around 79% appearing once. Sequenced material: CD4+ or CD8+ T cells sorted from blood, taken in a trial of the OX40 agonist ivuxolimab. The source is an adult with an advanced solid tumor such as melanoma, head and neck, liver or kidney cancer. Both conserved end residues are part of each CDR3.

TRBJ2-5	TRBV7-9	CASSLRLDQETQYF
TRBJ1-2	TRBV6-5	CASSYGQGIYGYTF
TRBJ2-5	TRBV2	CASSGGKETQYF
TRBJ2-7	TRBV4-1	CASSQDPGHEQYF
TRBJ2-5	TRBV18	CASSPPPTLAEETQYF
TRBJ2-2	TRBV18	CASSLSGAGTTGELFF
TRBJ1-2	TRBV19	CASWGYGYTF
TRBJ2-1	TRBV4-3	CASSQGLAGDYNEQFF
TRBJ1-2	TRBV19	CASSMTSYYGYTF
TRBJ2-1	TRBV7-3	CASSLNGFATLGEQFF
TRBJ2-7	TRBV21-1	CASSKVRGRSYEQYF
TRBJ2-2	TRBV4-1	CASSQPDTQGARFGELFF
TRBJ2-5	TRBV7-2	CASSFTGTGGSETQYF
TRBJ2-1	TRBV14	CASSQDIGRGLTNEQFF
TRBJ1-3	TRBV18	CASSPGFGNTIYF
TRBJ2-5	TRBV7-2	CASSLLGQGTETQYF
TRBJ1-5	TRBV4-3	CASSQGPQISNQPQHF
TRBJ2-2	TRBV7-9	CASSRYLRDGTGELFF